These T cell receptor beta chains were read from a single sample in a study of T cell repertoires in cytomegalovirus infection. Antigen specificity for these receptors is unknown. Each CDR3 protein is one row after TCRdb ran MiXCR on the reads. The table includes around 78,000 distinct CDR3 sequences, roughly a quarter detected once. The sample in question was CD8+ T cells from cultured PBMCs, obtained from culture after CMV antigen stimulation. These TCRs come from a human donor in good health (CMV status not recorded). Some clones in this sample may be carry-over from other donors' samples. The CDR3 runs from the conserved cysteine through the conserved F or W. The order of the fields is D gene, J gene, clone size, V gene, CDR3 protein, CDR3 DNA. D genes are given only for firm matches. Not every row has a clone size; where given, it reads once, few, many or a size class.

NA	TRBJ2-1	many	TRBV7-2	CASSLVEFFEQFF	TGTGCCAGCAGCTTAGTAGAGTTTTTTGAGCAGTTCTTC
TRBD1	TRBJ1-2	few	TRBV5-5	CASSPGTGLNGYTF	TGTGCCAGCAGCCCCGGGACAGGGTTAAATGGCTACACCTTC
NA	TRBJ1-2	NA	TRBV12-3/TRBV12-4	CAIQPRRTRLPSGGYTF	TGTGCGATACAACCGCGTCGGACAAGGCTTCCTTCGGGGGGCTACACCTTC
NA	TRBJ1-1	many	TRBV10-3	CAISESGGRNTEAFF	TGTGCCATCAGTGAGTCGGGTGGGAGGAACACTGAAGCTTTCTTT
NA	TRBJ2-3	NA	TRBV6-7	CASIADTQYF	TGTGCCAGCATAGCCGATACGCAGTATTTT
TRBD2	TRBJ2-2	NA	TRBV9	CASSVGAGSRELFF	TGTGCCAGCAGCGTAGGAGCGGGGAGCCGGGAGCTGTTTTTT
TRBD1	TRBJ1-6	NA	TRBV12-3/TRBV12-4	CASSLGQAAYNSPLHF	TGTGCCAGCAGTTTGGGACAGGCCGCCTATAATTCACCCCTCCACTTT
NA	TRBJ1-2	NA	TRBV7-9	CASSLAGVRGQDGYTF	TGTGCCAGCAGCTTAGCGGGTGTCAGGGGCCAAGATGGCTACACCTTC
TRBD2	TRBJ2-3	NA	TRBV28	CASAERGDTDTQYF	TGTGCCAGCGCGGAGCGGGGGGACACAGATACGCAGTATTTT
TRBD2	TRBJ2-1	NA	TRBV2	CASSFPGSGGDNEQFF	TGTGCCAGCAGTTTCCCGGGTAGCGGGGGGGACAATGAGCAGTTCTTC
NA	TRBJ2-7	many	TRBV7-8	CASSSPREVEQYF	TGTGCCAGCAGCTCACCAAGGGAGGTCGAGCAGTACTTC
NA	TRBJ1-1	NA	TRBV6-5	CASSLARGGGTEAFF	TGTGCCAGCAGTCTGGCTCGGGGAGGGGGCACTGAAGCTTTCTTT
TRBD1	TRBJ1-1	few	TRBV6-8	CASSYSGTANTEAFF	TGTGCCAGCAGTTACTCAGGGACAGCGAACACTGAAGCTTTCTTT
TRBD2	TRBJ2-7	NA	TRBV20-1	CSASPGLAGGPWDEQYF	TGCAGTGCTAGTCCGGGACTAGCGGGAGGGCCTTGGGACGAGCAGTACTTC
NA	TRBJ1-2	NA	TRBV7-6	CASSYAGGEYGYAF	TGTGCCAGCAGCTATGCCGGGGGGGAGTATGGCTACGCCTTC
NA	TRBJ2-7	NA	TRBV7-2	CASSYPLSYEQYF	TGTGCCAGCAGCTATCCGCTTTCCTACGAGCAGTACTTC
NA	TRBJ2-7	many	TRBV2	CASSEGGLYEQYF	TGTGCCAGCAGTGAAGGGGGACTGTACGAGCAGTACTTC
NA	TRBJ2-6	NA	TRBV19	CASSIPRTFGSESSGANVLTF	TGTGCCAGTAGTATCCCCCGGACATTTGGCTCCGAAAGCTCTGGGGCCAACGTCCTGACTTTC
NA	TRBJ1-3	NA	TRBV20-1	CSAETGSSGNTIYF	TGCAGTGCTGAGACCGGCAGCTCTGGAAACACCATATATTTT
NA	TRBJ2-3	many	TRBV12-3/TRBV12-4	CASSPWGSGRTDTQYF	TGTGCCAGCAGTCCATGGGGTAGCGGCCGCACAGATACGCAGTATTTT
NA	TRBJ1-1	NA	TRBV5-6	CASSLGTQGVTEAFF	TGTGCCAGCAGCTTGGGGACCCAAGGGGTCACTGAAGCTTTCTTT
NA	TRBJ2-2	NA	TRBV7-9	CASSDHRRPAGELFF	TGTGCCAGCAGCGACCACCGACGGCCCGCCGGGGAGCTGTTTTTT
TRBD2	TRBJ2-1	NA	TRBV4-2	CASSPSGIFLGNEQFF	TGTGCCAGCAGCCCTAGCGGGATTTTTCTGGGGAATGAGCAGTTCTTC
NA	TRBJ2-3	NA	TRBV7-8	CASSFRSPIPDTQYF	TGTGCCAGCAGCTTTAGATCCCCGATCCCAGATACGCAGTATTTT
NA	TRBJ2-1	NA	TRBV11-3	CASSFGRGQFF	TGTGCCAGCAGCTTTGGACGTGGGCAGTTCTTC
TRBD1	TRBJ2-6	many	TRBV12-3/TRBV12-4	CASSPPTGGVSGANVLTF	TGTGCCAGCAGTCCTCCGACAGGGGGCGTTTCTGGGGCCAACGTCCTGACTTTC
NA	TRBJ1-1	few	TRBV28	CASSLPGAMNTEAFF	TGTGCCAGCAGTTTACCGGGGGCAATGAACACTGAAGCTTTCTTT
TRBD2	TRBJ2-1	few	TRBV14	CASSPFLGLAGGSSYNEQFF	TGTGCCAGCAGCCCCTTCCTAGGACTAGCGGGGGGGAGCTCCTACAATGAGCAGTTCTTC
TRBD1	TRBJ1-1	NA	TRBV11-1	CASSWGTGWNTEAFF	TGTGCCAGCAGCTGGGGGACAGGTTGGAACACTGAAGCTTTCTTT
TRBD2	TRBJ2-7	NA	TRBV3-1	CASSQDSGGGQYF	TGTGCCAGCAGCCAAGATAGCGGGGGGGGGCAGTACTTC
TRBD2	TRBJ2-7	NA	TRBV5-4	CASSEGRGGPPYEQYF	TGTGCCAGCAGCGAAGGCCGGGGGGGCCCACCCTACGAGCAGTACTTC
TRBD2	TRBJ2-2	many	TRBV7-9	CASEGSGIRLFF	TGTGCCAGTGAGGGTAGCGGGATACGGCTGTTTTTT
TRBD1	TRBJ2-3	NA	TRBV9	CASSVGQTSGDTQYF	TGTGCCAGCAGCGTGGGACAGACCTCTGGTGATACGCAGTATTTT
TRBD2	TRBJ2-5	NA	TRBV5-8	CASSPAGGLAWETQYF	TGTGCCAGCAGCCCCGCGGGGGGGTTGGCGTGGGAGACCCAGTACTTC
TRBD1	TRBJ1-4	NA	TRBV4-3	CASSQDWGQVKKLFF	TGCGCCAGCAGCCAAGATTGGGGACAGGTTAAAAAACTGTTTTTT
TRBD1	TRBJ2-7	NA	TRBV27	CASSFGDRGSYDQYF	TGTGCCAGCAGTTTCGGGGACAGGGGATCCTACGATCAGTACTTC